The 27 T cell receptor beta chains presented below share a single source sample, sequenced in a study of molecular identifiers for immune sequencing clone quantification. TCRdb re-derived calls from the PCR reads in MiXCR, one entry per CDR3 protein. The sample holds tens of thousands of distinct CDR3 sequences, under 30% seen once. What was sequenced was naive CD8+ T cells from blood, with Jurkat cell RNA spiked in. Subset indicated: FACS-sorted CD8+CD4-CCR7+CD45RA+ naive T cells. The receptors come from a human donor in good health. Some libraries in this study had Jurkat cell RNA spiked in.

J is TRBJ2-2 and V is TRBV4-2; 10 positions match TRBD2. J gave up 5 bases and V 0 bases, and 15 bases lay outside the gene matches. CDR1 and CDR2 from the germline V gene are LGHNA and YNFKEQ. There are 20 residues in the CDR3. CDR3: CASSQDFFGLAGVGTGELFF. The CDR3 region has the DNA TGTGCCAGCAGCCAAGATTTCTTCGGCCTAGCGGGAGTCGGAACCGGGGAGCTGTTTTTT.

With respect to this clonotype: Being one base from a much bigger clone, this may be a read error. The rearrangement uses TRBV29-1 and TRBJ2-1; D gene uncertain. V lost 4 bases and J 2 bases, leaving 12 bases between the germline ends. Germline assignment: CDR1 SQVTM and CDR2 ANQGSEA. There are 14 residues in the CDR3. CDR3 loop: CSVVGQMTYNEQFF. DNA of the CDR3: TGCAGCGTTGTGGGCCAAATGACCTACAATGAGCAGTTCTTC.

This clonotype has a count of ten or more. The V call is TRBV3-1, the J call TRBJ1-6; tentative D call: TRBD1 (5 bases). V lost 4 bases and J 2 bases, leaving 12 bases between the germline ends. The CDR3 loop spans 16 amino acids. In germline, CDR1 is LGHDT, CDR2 YNNKEL (reference sequence). The CDR3 sequence: CASSPRGAAYNSPLHF. CDR3 DNA: TGTGCCAGCAGCCCGAGAGGGGCCGCCTATAATTCACCCCTCCACTTT.

This clonotype appeared many times. J is TRBJ2-4 and V is TRBV11-2, with 9 bases aligning to TRBD1. Germline V lookup: CDR1 SGHAT, CDR2 FQNNGV. With V trimmed by 3 bases and J by 3 bases, 0 bases remained unmatched. The CDR3 length is 14 residues. CDR3 in DNA: TGTGCCAGCAGCTTGACAGGGGGCAAAAACATTCAGTACTTC. This codes for CASSLTGGKNIQYF.

This clonotype appeared many times. The V call is TRBV7-9, the J call TRBJ1-6; unclear D gene. V lost 1 base, J lost 0 bases, and 10 bases lay in between. This CDR3 region has 17 residues. The germline gives CDR1 SEHNR, CDR2 FQNEAQ (reference sequence). CDR3 in DNA: TGTGCCAGCAGCTTAGACCCCGGGAGCTCCTATAATTCACCCCTCCACTTT. This encodes CASSLDPGSSYNSPLHF.

Regarding this clonotype: The germline gene is not matched at one end of the junction; a read error may be the cause. CDR3 DNA sequence: TGTGCCCGCCGCCCCGGCCCGGGCGGAGATACGCCGTATTTT. As protein: CARRPGPGGDTPYF. The chain recombines TRBV7-9 with TRBJ2-3; D remains unclear. This CDR3 has 14 residues. Germline V lookup: CDR1 SEHNR, CDR2 FQNEAQ (reference sequence).

The chain joins TRBV5-4 to TRBJ1-1; D remains ambiguous. Trimming removed 2 bases from V and 2 bases from J, with 7 bases in between. The length of the CDR3 is 13 residues. Germline V gene lookup returns CDR1 SGHNT and CDR2 YYREEE (reference sequence). For the CDR3, the DNA is TGTGCCAGCAGCTTCGGGGAAAACACTGAAGCTTTCTTT. Its protein product is CASSFGENTEAFF.

Concerning this clonotype: This could be a read error, since a much larger clone is one nucleotide away. The chain employs TRBV7-7 and TRBJ2-5; tentatively, D is TRBD1 or TRBD2 (5 bases each). In germline, CDR1 is SSHAT, CDR2 FNYEAQ (reference sequence). The CDR3 has 18 residues. CDR3 DNA sequence: TGTTCTAGCAGCTCGACACTACCCCAGGGTAATTTCCAAGAGACCCAGTACTTC. This translates into CSSSSTLPQGNFQETQYF.

This clonotype turned up a few times. One end of the junction varies from germline; a read error may be responsible. The gene calls are TRBV12-3 or TRBV12-4 and TRBJ1-1, with 7 bases lining up with TRBD1. This CDR3 comprises 14 residues. The CDR3 spells CASSLEGAVTGAFF. The CDR3 region has the DNA TGTGCCAGCAGTTTAGAGGGGGCAGTCACTGGAGCTTTCTTT.

Notes on this clonotype: A much larger clone sits a single nucleotide away, making a read error possible. Here the CDR3 reads CASSSSQPQHF. The CDR3 bases are TGTGCCAGCAGTTCCAGTCAGCCCCAGCATTTT. The J gene is TRBJ1-5, the V gene TRBV28; D unclear. Deletions cut 4 bases from V and 6 bases from J, with 4 bases between. This CDR3 is 11 amino acids long. The V gene's germline CDR1 is MDHEN and CDR2 SYDVKM.

This clonotype was found many times. This sequence joins TRBV29-1 and TRBJ2-5, with D perhaps being TRBD1 or TRBD2 (5 bases each). CDR3 length: 16 residues. Germline V gene sequence: CDR1 SQVTM, CDR2 ANQGSEA. The V and J ends lost 1 base and 5 bases respectively, with 20 bases between them. The CDR3 sequence: CSVEGSTGTRGETQYF. The CDR3 coding sequence is TGCAGCGTTGAAGGGTCTACAGGAACGAGAGGGGAGACCCAGTACTTC.

This clonotype was seen ten or more times. The chain employs TRBV12-3 or TRBV12-4 and TRBJ1-2; the D is unclear. The CDR3 has 15 residues. V dropped 2 bases and J dropped 6 bases, with 16 bases sitting between them. CDR3 nucleotides: TGTGCCAGCAGTTTATACCTAGCGCCCCCACATGGCTACACCTTC. It translates to CASSLYLAPPHGYTF.

Note on this clonotype: A read error is possible here, since a much larger clone lies one base away. CDR3 in amino acids: CAWSPGAYQHQHF. CDR3 DNA: TGTGCCTGGAGTCCCGGGGCTTATCAGCACCAGCATTTT. This rearrangement joins TRBV30 to TRBJ1-5; possible D gene TRBD1, 5 bases. The CDR3 runs to 13 residues. In germline, CDR1 is GTSNPN, CDR2 SVGIG (reference sequence). The variable domain in full, with the rest retrieved from reference TRBV30 and TRBJ1-5, is SQTIHQWPATLVQPVGSPLSLECTVEGTSNPNLYWYRQAAGRGLQLLFYSVGIGQISSEVPQNLSASRPQDRQFILSSKKLLLSDSGFYLCAWSPGAYQHQHFGDGTRLSIL.

The chain is built from TRBV13 and TRBJ2-3; D remains unclear. Germline V lookup: CDR1 PRHDT, CDR2 FYEKMQ (reference sequence). The germline V and J ends were trimmed by 5 bases and 0 bases, with 6 bases remaining between them. CDR3 length: 13 residues. CDR3 loop: CASSPPSTDTQYF. Written as DNA, the CDR3 is TGTGCCAGCAGCCCGCCTAGCACAGATACGCAGTATTTT.

Turning to this clonotype: One base away lies a much larger clone, so this may be a sequencing read error. No conserved phenylalanine or tryptophan ends this CDR3, so it is likely a read error. The V call is TRBV30, the J call TRBJ1-1; TRBD1 agrees at 11 bases. V lost 3 bases and J lost 0; bases outside the gene matches: 12. The germline V gene has CDR1 GTSNPN and CDR2 SVGIG (reference sequence). This CDR3 has 18 amino acids. The CDR3 region is CAWSEDGQGAAMNTEAFS. DNA for the CDR3: TGTGCCTGGAGCGAAGATGGACAGGGGGCTGCAATGAACACTGAAGCTTTCTCT.

Notes on this clonotype: This sequence may be a read error, since a much larger clone differs from it by one base. The CDR3 sequence: CASSLAGYEQCF. The CDR3 DNA is TGTGCCAGCAGCCTCGCGGGTTACGAGCAGTGCTTC. This sequence joins TRBV7-9 and TRBJ2-7, with D maybe TRBD2 (5 bases). Looked up from germline, CDR1 is SEHNR and CDR2 is FQNEAQ (reference sequence). The CDR3 sequence is 12 residues long.

This clonotype was recorded at least ten times. The gene calls are TRBV4-2 and TRBJ2-1; no reliable D call. The V end lost 0 bases, the J end lost 7 bases, and 7 bases lay between the germline ends. The CDR3 covers 13 residues. Germline loops: CDR1 LGHNA, CDR2 YNFKEQ. CDR3 sequence: CASSQDYGNEQFF. The CDR3 DNA sequence: TGTGCCAGCAGCCAAGATTACGGGAATGAGCAGTTCTTC.

This clonotype came up once. A much larger clone sits a single nucleotide away, making a read error possible. The conserved phenylalanine or tryptophan normally closing the CDR3 is absent here, so this likely arose from a read error. This chain connects TRBV5-1 to TRBJ2-7; D not certain. The CDR3 runs to 11 residues. The germline CDR1 and CDR2 sequences are SGHRS and YFSETQ. Trimming shortened V by 7 bases and J by 6 bases, and 11 bases separated the two germline ends. This chain's CDR3 is CASAHKGEQYY. The CDR3 DNA reads TGCGCCAGCGCTCATAAGGGCGAGCAGTACTAC.

This clonotype showed up many times. The V gene is TRBV12-3 or TRBV12-4, the J gene TRBJ1-1; D perhaps matches TRBD1 (6 bases). V was cut by 6 bases and J by 5 bases, with 16 bases left in between. This CDR3 is built from 14 residues. The CDR3 loop is CASRTIQGSTEAFF. The CDR3 DNA reads as TGTGCCAGCAGAACTATACAGGGTTCTACTGAAGCTTTCTTT.

This clonotype was observed many times. CDR3 amino acids: CASSLGVAPSTDTQYF. The DNA of the CDR3 is TGTGCCAGCAGCTTGGGCGTAGCACCAAGCACAGATACGCAGTATTTT. V is TRBV5-5 and J is TRBJ2-3; the D is unclear. V shed 0 bases and J shed 0 bases, with 11 bases lying between them. Germline V lookup: CDR1 SGHKS, CDR2 YYEKEE (reference sequence). The CDR3 sequence is 16 residues long.

V gene TRBV24-1 combines with J gene TRBJ2-5; no clear D. V was trimmed by 4 bases and J by 1 base, leaving 24 bases between them. Germline assignment: CDR1 KGHDR and CDR2 SFDVKD. This CDR3 region has 19 residues. The chain's CDR3 is CATSETVLTGVGIQETQYF. The DNA of the CDR3 is TGTGCCACCAGTGAAACAGTCTTAACCGGAGTGGGGATCCAAGAGACCCAGTACTTC.

This clonotype was seen only a few times. One base away lies a much larger clone, so this may be a sequencing read error. The rearrangement uses TRBV30 and TRBJ2-3; D is possibly TRBD2 (6 bases). V was clipped by 0 bases and J by 8 bases, with 15 bases between them. The CDR3 has 14 residues. Germline CDR1 GTSNPN, CDR2 SVGIG (reference sequence). The CDR3 loop reads CAWSVLGGAGTQYF. Written as DNA, the CDR3 is TGTGCCTGGAGTGTACTGGGGGGAGCAGGTACGCAGTATTTT.

Ten or more counts support this clonotype. The chain has TRBV20-1 and TRBJ2-2, with unresolved D. Germline CDR1 DFQATT, CDR2 SNEGSKA (reference sequence). The CDR3 extends over 14 amino acids. Trimming took off 0 bases at V and 0 bases at J, with 5 bases between the two ends. The chain's CDR3 is CSARDSSNTGELFF. The CDR3 nucleotides read TGCAGTGCTAGAGATTCGTCGAACACCGGGGAGCTGTTTTTT.

To note about this clonotype: This may stem from a read error, because a much larger clone lies one nucleotide away. This chain uses TRBV20-1 with TRBJ2-3; D gene ambiguous. CDR3 length: 16 amino acids. Germline CDR1 and CDR2: DFQATT and SNEGSKA (reference sequence). CDR3 bases: TGCGGTGCTAGAGATGGGGTAGGCCGAAGCACAGATACGCAGTATTTT. Translating gives CGARDGVGRSTDTQYF.

With respect to this clonotype: This CDR3 fails to terminate in the conserved phenylalanine or tryptophan, so it likely reflects a read error. The chain uses TRBV6-5 and TRBJ2-7; D gene unclear. The CDR3 totals 14 residues. V was shortened by 0 bases and J by 4 bases, with 10 bases between the two germline ends. The germline V gene has CDR1 MNHEY and CDR2 SVGAGI. CDR3 residues: CASSYSIPNYEQYL. The CDR3 DNA is TGTGCCAGCAGTTACTCGATTCCGAATTACGAGCAGTACCTC.

With regard to this clonotype: A much larger clone differs from this one at a single base, so this may be a read error. The genes are TRBV12-3 or TRBV12-4 and TRBJ2-3; the D is unclear. CDR3 length equals 16 residues. Trimming left V 5 bases short and J 6 bases short, with 21 bases between. CDR3 DNA: TGTGCCAGCAGTCCAAAAGGGATAGGAAGAAAGGATACGCAGTATTTT. Residues: CASSPKGIGRKDTQYF.

This clonotype has a count of ten or more. The J gene is TRBJ1-1, the V gene TRBV9; a weak D match, TRBD1 (5 bases). Trimming cost V 6 bases and J 0 bases, with 15 bases left between them. Looked up from germline, CDR1 is SGDLS and CDR2 is YYNGEE. There are 15 residues in the CDR3. The CDR3 bases are TGTGCCAGCACGACGGGGGGTGGAGTGAACACTGAAGCTTTCTTT. Its translation: CASTTGGGVNTEAFF.